This T cell receptor beta chain was recovered during a study of blood T cell repertoires in COVID-19. The wider study: Some COVID-19 samples were acute and others convalescent; all came from the United States, Italy and Spain.

CDR1 SGHRS and CDR2 YFSETQ come from the germline V gene. V shed 4 bases and J 0 bases; nucleotides not matched to a gene: 2. The CDR3 spans 15 residues. Repertoires were generated with immunoSEQ multiplex PCR, while TCRdb's copy carries only in-frame clones and drops some. The table lists roughly 59,000 clones, around four fifths of them singletons. This chain uses TRBV5-1 with TRBJ2-3; 10 positions match TRBD2. Sequencing was carried out using peripheral blood. The clonotype was recovered from a human donor in a cohort sampled during active COVID-19. The DNA for the CDR3 is TGCGCCAGCAGCGCTAGCGGGAGTAGCACAGATACGCAGTATTTT. Protein sequence: CASSASGSSTDTQYF.